This entry describes one T cell receptor beta chain. The antigen is not known. After removal of 3 bases from V and 7 bases from J, the junction contained 10 bases not matched to a gene. The length of the CDR3 is 15 residues. Germline CDR1 is DFQATT and CDR2 is SNEGSKA (reference sequence). The sample belongs to a study of CD8 T cells in ankylosing spondylitis. Study-wide results and caveats: Disease-associated clonotypes exhibited CD8+ identity and were relatively infrequent in peripheral blood. Seemingly distinctive of ankylosing spondylitis blood was a TCR beta motif formed by eight highly homologous variants.

TCRdb analysed the 5' RACE reads with MiXCR anew, one entry per CDR3 protein. The sample lists hundreds of thousands of distinct CDR3 sequences, roughly a sixth occurring once. The V gene is TRBV20-1, the J gene TRBJ2-1, with 9 bases fitting TRBD2. The source material was blood, either unsorted or a sorted T cell fraction (not recorded which). This TCR derives from a male donor with ankylosing spondylitis. CDR3 in amino acids: CSASKLAGSRNEQFF. In nucleotides, the CDR3 is TGCAGTGCTAGTAAGCTAGCGGGGAGTCGGAATGAGCAGTTCTTC.